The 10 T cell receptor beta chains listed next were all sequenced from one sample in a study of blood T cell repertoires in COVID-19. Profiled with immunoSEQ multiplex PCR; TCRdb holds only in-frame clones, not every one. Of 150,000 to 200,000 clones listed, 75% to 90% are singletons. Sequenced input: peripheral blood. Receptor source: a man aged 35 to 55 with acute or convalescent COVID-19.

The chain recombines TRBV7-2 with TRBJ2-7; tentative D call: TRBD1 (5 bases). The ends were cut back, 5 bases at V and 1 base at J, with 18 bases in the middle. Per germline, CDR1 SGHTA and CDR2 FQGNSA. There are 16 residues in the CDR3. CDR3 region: CASSPTATVTSYEQYF. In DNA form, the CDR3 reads TGTGCCAGCAGCCCAACCGCGACAGTCACATCCTACGAGCAGTACTTC.

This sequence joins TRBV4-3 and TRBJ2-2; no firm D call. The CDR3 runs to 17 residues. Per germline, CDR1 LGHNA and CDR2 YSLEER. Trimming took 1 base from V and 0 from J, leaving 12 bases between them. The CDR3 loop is CASSQVLEAANTGELFF. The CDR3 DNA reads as TGCGCCAGCAGCCAAGTACTCGAGGCAGCGAACACCGGGGAGCTGTTTTTT.

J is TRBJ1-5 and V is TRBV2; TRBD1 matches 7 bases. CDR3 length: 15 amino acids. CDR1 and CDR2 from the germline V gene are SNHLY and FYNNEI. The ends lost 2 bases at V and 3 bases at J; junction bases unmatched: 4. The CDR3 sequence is CASSERTGINQPQHF. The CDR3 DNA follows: TGTGCCAGCAGTGAAAGGACAGGCATCAATCAGCCCCAGCATTTT.

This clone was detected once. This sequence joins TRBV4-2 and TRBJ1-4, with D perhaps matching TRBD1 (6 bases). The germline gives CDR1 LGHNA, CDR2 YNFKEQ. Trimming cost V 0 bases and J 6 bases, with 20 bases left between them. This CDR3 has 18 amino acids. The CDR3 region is CASSQDPQGYIRDEKLFF. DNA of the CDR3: TGTGCCAGCAGCCAAGATCCTCAGGGGTATATTCGGGATGAAAAACTGTTTTTT.

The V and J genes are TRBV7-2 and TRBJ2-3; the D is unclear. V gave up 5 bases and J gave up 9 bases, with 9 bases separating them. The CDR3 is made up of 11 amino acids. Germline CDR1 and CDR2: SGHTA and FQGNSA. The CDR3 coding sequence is TGTGCCAGCAGCCCCCCCCCGACGCAGTATTTT. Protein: CASSPPPTQYF. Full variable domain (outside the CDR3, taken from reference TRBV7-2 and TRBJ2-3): GAGVSQSPSNKVTEKGKDVELRCDPISGHTALYWYRQSLGQGLEFLIYFQGNSAPDKSGLPSDRFSAERTGGSVSTLTIQRTQQEDSAVYLCASSPPPTQYFGPGTRLTVL.

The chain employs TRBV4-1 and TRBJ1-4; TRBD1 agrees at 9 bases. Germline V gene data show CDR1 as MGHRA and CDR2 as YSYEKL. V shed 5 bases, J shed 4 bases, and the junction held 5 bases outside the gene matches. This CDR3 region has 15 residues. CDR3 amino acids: CASSSDRGFNEKLFF. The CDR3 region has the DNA TGCGCCAGCAGCTCGGACAGGGGATTTAATGAAAAACTGTTTTTT.

CDR3 protein: CASSVAGALQETQYF. CDR3 DNA sequence: TGTGCCAGCAGCGTAGCTGGGGCGCTACAAGAGACCCAGTACTTC. The chain joins TRBV9 to TRBJ2-5, with D tentatively TRBD1 (5 bases). V was cut by 0 bases and J by 2 bases, with 11 bases left in between. CDR3 length equals 15 residues. CDR1 is SGDLS, CDR2 YYNGEE, per germline.

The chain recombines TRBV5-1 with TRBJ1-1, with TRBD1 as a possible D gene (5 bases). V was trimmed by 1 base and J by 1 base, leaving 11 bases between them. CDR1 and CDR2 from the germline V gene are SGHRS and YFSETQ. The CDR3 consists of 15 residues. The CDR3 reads CASSLTGKENTEAFF. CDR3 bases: TGCGCCAGCAGCTTGACAGGAAAGGAGAACACTGAAGCTTTCTTT.

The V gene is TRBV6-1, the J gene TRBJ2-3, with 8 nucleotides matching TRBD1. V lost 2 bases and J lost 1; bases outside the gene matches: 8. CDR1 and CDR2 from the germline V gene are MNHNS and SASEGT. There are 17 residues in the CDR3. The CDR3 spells CASSEPPGTGGTDTQYF. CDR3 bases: TGTGCCAGCAGTGAACCCCCCGGGACAGGAGGCACAGATACGCAGTATTTT.

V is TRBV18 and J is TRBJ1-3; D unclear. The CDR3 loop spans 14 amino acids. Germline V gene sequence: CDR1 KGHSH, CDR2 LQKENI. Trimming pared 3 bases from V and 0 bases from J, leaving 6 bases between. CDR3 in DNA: TGTGCCAGCTCACCGAGAAACTCTGGAAACACCATATATTTT. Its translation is CASSPRNSGNTIYF.